This TCR beta chain was sequenced in a study of cytomegalovirus exposure and HLA in healthy donors. Study-level findings and limits: HLA alleles were associated with some 16,000 TCR beta sequences in a later analysis at 0.05 false discovery rate. Follow-up analysis found HLA locus-dependent TCR association rates, highest for DRB1 and lowest for HLA-C. Cytomegalovirus association was assigned to about 150 TCR beta chains. Indistinguishability led to the exclusion of some V segments, TRBV6-2 and TRBV6-3 included.

The V segment lost 4 bases and the J segment 1 base; nucleotides outside the gene matches: 8. CDR1 is SGDLS, CDR2 YYNGEE, per germline. This CDR3 is built from 16 residues. The PCR employed 60 Vbeta primers together with 13 Jbeta primers. Some clones are missing from TCRdb's copy, which holds only in-frame ones; the method was immunoSEQ multiplex PCR. The table includes about 130,000 clones, approximately 8.7% detected once. A note on this clone: The antigen is undetermined.

The rearrangement links TRBV9 to TRBJ1-1; 9 bases are a match to TRBD1. This clonotype was obtained from a man in his forties or fifties in good health and CMV-seronegative. Sequenced sample: PBMCs. Here the CDR3 reads CASSILQGAWNTEAFF. CDR3 nucleotide sequence: TGTGCCAGCAGCATCTTACAGGGGGCTTGGAACACTGAAGCTTTCTTT.